Listed below are T cell receptor beta chains from one sample, sequenced in a study of OX40 agonist ivuxolimab in advanced cancers. Some clones are missing from TCRdb's copy, which holds only in-frame ones; the method was immunoSEQ multiplex PCR. The sample carries some 50,000 clones, 81% recorded once. Source: CD4+ or CD8+ T cells sorted from blood, taken in a trial of the OX40 agonist ivuxolimab. These receptors originate from an adult with an advanced solid tumor such as melanoma, head and neck, liver or kidney cancer. Each CDR3 is given with its conserved first and last residue. Fields, in order: V gene, D gene, clone size, J gene, CDR3 protein, CDR3 DNA. A D gene is named only where the DNA matches it firmly. Some rows mark clone size as missing; the rest say once, few, many or name a class of expanded clone.

TRBV28,-,-,TRBJ2-1,CASSSLLQAEASEEQFF,TGTGCCAGCAGTTCGCTACTTCAGGCGGAGGCCTCGGAAGAGCAGTTCTTC
TRBV27,TRBD2,-,TRBJ2-1,CASSLMSFGGRGNEQFF,TGTGCCAGCAGTTTAATGTCGTTCGGCGGGAGGGGTAATGAGCAGTTCTTC
TRBV4-1,-,-,TRBJ2-2,CASSLNTGELFF,TGCGCCAGCAGCCTCAACACCGGGGAGCTGTTTTTT
TRBV27,TRBD1,-,TRBJ2-1,CASGLSTGVAHNEQFF,TGTGCCAGCGGACTGTCGACAGGGGTAGCACACAATGAGCAGTTCTTC
TRBV7-6,TRBD2,-,TRBJ2-1,CASSRGLAGVGEQFF,TGTGCCAGCAGCCGGGGACTAGCGGGAGTCGGAGAGCAGTTCTTC
TRBV30,-,-,TRBJ2-7,CAWSVLSYEQYF,TGTGCCTGGAGTGTCCTATCCTACGAGCAGTACTTC
TRBV10-1,-,-,TRBJ1-3,CASSPGNQRRVSGNTIYF,TGCGCCAGCAGCCCGGGAAACCAGAGGAGAGTCTCTGGAAACACCATATATTTT
TRBV27,-,-,TRBJ2-7,CASSLSGAEQYF,TGTGCCAGCAGTCTATCCGGGGCCGAGCAGTACTTC
TRBV9,TRBD2,-,TRBJ2-1,CASSLAGARYLENEQFF,TGTGCCAGCAGCCTAGCGGGAGCCCGGTATTTGGAAAATGAGCAGTTCTTC
TRBV27,TRBD2,few,TRBJ2-2,CASRTDFMGLAGRTAGELFF,TGTGCCAGCAGGACTGACTTCATGGGACTAGCGGGAAGGACGGCCGGGGAGCTGTTTTTT
TRBV6-1,-,-,TRBJ1-2,CAAKNGYGYTF,TGTGCCGCCAAAAACGGCTATGGCTACACCTTC
TRBV28,-,few,TRBJ2-7,CASSLQGAYEQYF,TGTGCCAGCAGTTTACAGGGTGCCTACGAGCAGTACTTC
TRBV19,-,-,TRBJ1-5,CASSAVVFNQPQHF,TGTGCCAGTAGCGCCGTCGTCTTCAATCAGCCCCAGCATTTT
TRBV4-2,-,-,TRBJ2-5,CASSQEEGREETQYF,TGTGCCAGCAGCCAAGAGGAGGGTAGGGAAGAGACCCAGTACTTC
TRBV28,-,-,TRBJ2-3,CASSPQGSQYF,TGTGCCAGCAGTCCCCAGGGGTCGCAGTATTTT
TRBV6-1,TRBD1,-,TRBJ1-1,CASNRGNTEAFF,TGTGCCAGCAACAGGGGAAACACTGAAGCTTTCTTT
TRBV28,-,-,TRBJ1-2,CASSSTVNYGYTF,TGTGCCAGCAGCTCTACAGTGAACTATGGCTACACCTTC
TRBV5-5,-,-,TRBJ1-6,CASSLGQAWSPLHF,TGTGCCAGCAGCTTGGGGCAGGCGTGGTCACCCCTCCACTTT
TRBV6-1,TRBD1,-,TRBJ2-3,CASTSGGVYTDTQYF,TGTGCCAGCACATCAGGGGGCGTCTACACAGATACGCAGTATTTT
TRBV28,-,-,TRBJ1-1,CASSTPRAPDPNTEAFF,TGTGCCAGCAGTACACCCCGGGCCCCAGACCCCAACACTGAAGCTTTCTTT
TRBV19,-,-,TRBJ2-7,CASSISTVNSYEQYF,TGTGCCAGTAGTATCAGCACAGTAAACTCCTACGAGCAGTACTTC
TRBV19,-,medium-sized,TRBJ1-5,CASMGPGSGQPQHF,TGTGCCAGTATGGGTCCAGGGAGCGGTCAGCCCCAGCATTTT
TRBV15,-,-,TRBJ2-3,CATSRDVFTSTDTQYF,TGTGCCACCAGCAGAGATGTTTTTACTAGCACAGATACGCAGTATTTT
TRBV4-2,-,-,TRBJ2-7,CASSLTGGTTYEQYF,TGTGCCAGCAGCTTGACGGGCGGAACAACCTACGAGCAGTACTTC
TRBV5-6,-,medium-sized,TRBJ1-5,CASSFVGAHQPQHF,TGTGCCAGCAGCTTTGTGGGGGCTCATCAGCCCCAGCATTTT
TRBV6-1,TRBD2,-,TRBJ2-1,CASRGTSDEQFF,TGTGCCAGCAGGGGGACTAGCGATGAGCAGTTCTTC
TRBV25-1,-,-,TRBJ1-6,CASSEEGSPLHF,TGTGCCAGCAGTGAAGAGGGTTCACCCCTCCACTTT
TRBV7-9,TRBD1,-,TRBJ2-2,CASSLIGDRGTGELFF,TGTGCCAGCAGCCTAATCGGGGACAGGGGGACCGGGGAGCTGTTTTTT
TRBV6-1,-,once,TRBJ1-2,CASSGPGGYYGYTF,TGTGCCAGCAGTGGGCCGGGGGGCTACTATGGCTACACCTTC
TRBV27,-,-,TRBJ1-4,CASSLDGRGAGEKLFF,TGTGCCAGCAGCCTTGATGGACGGGGCGCGGGTGAAAAACTGTTTTTT
TRBV28,TRBD1,-,TRBJ1-4,CASRTPGTGFEKLFF,TGTGCCAGCAGAACCCCCGGGACAGGATTCGAAAAACTGTTTTTT
TRBV2,TRBD1,once,TRBJ1-2,CASSPTGGAQDYGYTF,TGTGCCAGCAGCCCGACAGGGGGAGCCCAGGACTATGGCTACACCTTC
TRBV13,TRBD2,-,TRBJ2-1,CASSLVASGGYNEQFF,TGTGCCAGCAGCTTAGTGGCTAGCGGTGGGTACAATGAGCAGTTCTTC
TRBV27,-,-,TRBJ1-2,CASSLIFGSWGDGYTF,TGTGCCAGCAGTTTAATTTTCGGCAGTTGGGGGGATGGCTACACCTTC
TRBV19,TRBD1,-,TRBJ1-5,CASSPGQGQQPQHF,TGTGCCAGTAGTCCCGGACAGGGACAACAGCCCCAGCATTTT
TRBV13,TRBD2,-,TRBJ2-1,CASSDASGLFWNEQFF,TGTGCCAGCAGCGACGCTAGCGGGTTATTTTGGAATGAGCAGTTCTTC
TRBV5-6,TRBD1,-,TRBJ2-1,CASSSGTGLEEQFF,TGTGCCAGCAGCTCCGGGACAGGGTTAGAAGAGCAGTTCTTC
TRBV25-1,TRBD2,-,TRBJ2-2,CASSDWGSGGLNTGELFF,TGTGCCAGCAGTGACTGGGGTAGCGGGGGTCTGAACACCGGGGAGCTGTTTTTT
TRBV7-9,-,-,TRBJ2-3,CASIPTGRVYSDTQYF,TGTGCCAGCATCCCCACCGGCAGGGTTTACTCAGATACGCAGTATTTT
TRBV6-5,-,-,TRBJ2-7,CASSYLTSSYEQYF,TGTGCCAGCAGTTACCTGACCAGCTCCTACGAGCAGTACTTC
TRBV2,-,-,TRBJ1-2,CASSAPQRGVGYGYTF,TGTGCCAGCAGTGCCCCTCAGCGGGGGGTGGGCTATGGCTACACCTTC
TRBV7-6,-,-,TRBJ2-2,CASSLRGVNTGELFF,TGTGCCAGCAGCTTAAGGGGGGTCAACACCGGGGAGCTGTTTTTT
TRBV5-1,-,once,TRBJ2-1,CASPYNEQFF,TGCGCCAGCCCCTATAATGAGCAGTTCTTC
TRBV7-9,-,-,TRBJ1-1,CASTPGYGTEAFF,TGTGCCAGCACCCCAGGGTACGGCACTGAAGCTTTCTTT
TRBV4-3,-,-,TRBJ1-6,CASSAQNRAKNSPLHF,TGCGCCAGCAGCGCCCAGAACAGGGCAAAAAATTCACCCCTCCACTTT
TRBV27,-,-,TRBJ2-5,CASSLRQGIETQYF,TGTGCCAGCAGTTTAAGGCAGGGGATAGAGACCCAGTACTTC
TRBV7-8,-,-,TRBJ1-2,CASSLKNLMNYGYTF,TGTGCCAGCAGCTTAAAGAACCTGATGAACTATGGCTACACCTTC
TRBV7-2,-,-,TRBJ2-7,CASSLRQVVQYF,TGTGCCAGCAGCTTAAGACAGGTGGTGCAGTACTTC
TRBV7-9,-,once,TRBJ1-4,CASSSSNEKLFF,TGTGCCAGCAGCTCCTCCAATGAAAAACTGTTTTTT
TRBV7-6,-,-,TRBJ2-1,CASSLAGAYNEQFF,TGTGCCAGCAGCTTAGCGGGAGCCTACAATGAGCAGTTCTTC
TRBV19,TRBD1,-,TRBJ2-5,CASSITGGQETQYF,TGTGCCAGTAGTATAACAGGGGGCCAAGAGACCCAGTACTTC
TRBV5-1,-,-,TRBJ2-3,CASRTGGTDTQYF,TGCGCCAGCAGGACGGGAGGCACAGATACGCAGTATTTT
TRBV27,TRBD2,-,TRBJ2-2,CASSLLAGVTGELFF,TGTGCCAGCAGTTTACTAGCGGGAGTTACCGGGGAGCTGTTTTTT